This TCR beta chain was identified in a study of cytomegalovirus exposure and HLA in healthy donors. General observations from the study: The authors enumerated around 150 TCR beta chains as linked to cytomegalovirus. The Asian-associated ancestry cluster reportedly had fewer N-insertions than the 666-donor mean in a later analysis. According to a later analysis, most TCR beta chains associated with CMV appeared HLA-restricted.

For this clone: The antigen is unknown.

This CDR3 comprises 11 residues. Germline values: CDR1 SGHDT, CDR2 YYEEEE. V shed 7 bases and J shed 10 bases, with 15 bases lying between them. With 60 Vbeta and 13 Jbeta primers, the PCR was carried out. Only in-frame clones appear in the TCRdb table, and some are missing; sequencing was by immunoSEQ multiplex PCR. Altogether about 200,000 clones are present, around 73% being singletons, with the ten largest covering less than 3.5%. The V gene is TRBV5-6, the J gene TRBJ2-7; D might be TRBD1 (6 bases). The sequenced sample was PBMCs. This receptor was identified in a woman under 40 in good health and CMV-seronegative. CDR3 sequence (DNA): TGTGCCAGCGGAATAGGGGGTTATCAGTACTTC. Translation gives CASGIGGYQYF.